These 7 T cell receptor beta chains originate from one sample sequenced in a study of blood T cells in healthy people across ages (dated by TCRdb to the mid-2010s). The receptor library was made with 5' RACE. Reads for this sample came from an Illumina HiSeq 2500. A second roughly 7 to 12 cycle PCR used a sample-barcoded 5' primer and a J-beta primer mix. TCRdb passed the public sequencing reads through fastp at Q25 and MiXCR, retaining productive beta sequences. Duplicate CDR3 protein sequences are folded into a single record with the most common DNA and genes. A total of 1,100,000 or so distinct CDR3 sequences appear in this sample, under 55% of them only once. Approximately 20% of the sample goes to the ten largest clones. The sequenced sample consisted of blood. The receptors were sampled from a woman aged 60 to 75 in good health.

The chain combines TRBV24-1 with TRBJ2-1, with 12 bases identical to TRBD2. Germline trimming cut 1 base from V and 7 bases from J; bases unmatched to any gene: 4. Germline V gives CDR1 KGHDR, CDR2 SFDVKD. The CDR3 is 16 residues long. This chain's CDR3 is CATSDFRTSGTNEQFF. The DNA of the CDR3 is TGTGCCACCAGTGATTTCAGGACTAGCGGGACTAATGAGCAGTTCTTC.

The chain couples TRBV3-1 to TRBJ2-5, with TRBD1 identical over 7 bases. Germline lookup yields CDR1 LGHDT and CDR2 YNNKEL (reference sequence). The CDR3 loop spans 15 amino acids. Germline trimming cut 3 bases from V and 1 base from J; bases unmatched to any gene: 5. The chain's CDR3 is CASSQGTATQETQYF. CDR3 nucleotides: TGTGCCAGCAGCCAGGGGACAGCCACCCAAGAGACCCAGTACTTC.

Note on this clonotype: Its ends do not fully match the called genes, so a read error is possible. The chain carries TRBV7-9 and TRBJ2-1; possible D gene TRBD2, 6 bases. Germline loops: CDR1 SEHNR, CDR2 FQNEAQ (reference sequence). The CDR3 has 15 residues. CDR3 nucleotides: TGTGCCAGCAGTTTAGTGGCGGGATTGTTGAATGAGCGGTTCTTC. It is translated as CASSLVAGLLNERFF. Complete variable domain (other parts from reference TRBV7-9 and TRBJ2-1): DTGVSQNPRHKITKRGQNVTFRCDPISEHNRLYWYRQTLGQGPEFLTYFQNEAQLEKSRLLSDRFSAERPKGSFSTLEIQRTEQGDSAMYLCASSLVAGLLNERFFGPGTRLTVL.

The chain employs TRBV12-3 or TRBV12-4 and TRBJ2-7; TRBD1 aligns across 11 bases. The J call may not be correct, given that the DNA end is closer to TRBJ2-5. The CDR3 length is 14 residues. CDR3: CASSIGTGGVTQYF. The CDR3 DNA sequence: TGTGCCAGCAGCATCGGGACAGGGGGAGTGACCCAGTACTTC.

The chain recombines TRBV9 with TRBJ2-7; D possibly corresponds to TRBD1 (6 bases). The V end was cut by 4 bases, the J end by 7 bases, with 27 bases between. The CDR3 spans 17 residues. The germline CDR1 and CDR2 sequences are SGDLS and YYNGEE. The CDR3 region has the DNA TGTGCCAGCAGCCCCTCGGGGACACCTTACTCCTACAATGAGCAGTACTTC. Protein: CASSPSGTPYSYNEQYF.

There are a few counts of this clonotype. The genes are TRBV11-2 and TRBJ1-4; D is undetermined. The CDR3 totals 17 residues. Trimming took 5 bases from V and 5 from J, leaving 21 bases between them. Per germline, CDR1 SGHAT and CDR2 FQNNGV. The DNA of the CDR3 is TGTGCCAGCAGCCGACCGCGGGCCCTCCGAGCAAATGAAAAACTGTTTTTT. The encoded protein is CASSRPRALRANEKLFF.

Regarding this clonotype: This likely comes from a read error, as the CDR3 has no conserved phenylalanine or tryptophan at its end. The chain uses TRBV5-1 and TRBJ2-5; 7 nucleotides match TRBD2. Germline trimming cut 4 bases from V and 5 bases from J; bases unmatched to any gene: 11. This CDR3 has 15 residues. The germline V gene encodes CDR1 SGHRS and CDR2 YFSETQ. CDR3 sequence (DNA): TGCGCCAGCAGCCAGCGGGGCCTGCTAGAGGAGACCCAGTACATC. Amino acid sequence: CASSQRGLLEETQYI.